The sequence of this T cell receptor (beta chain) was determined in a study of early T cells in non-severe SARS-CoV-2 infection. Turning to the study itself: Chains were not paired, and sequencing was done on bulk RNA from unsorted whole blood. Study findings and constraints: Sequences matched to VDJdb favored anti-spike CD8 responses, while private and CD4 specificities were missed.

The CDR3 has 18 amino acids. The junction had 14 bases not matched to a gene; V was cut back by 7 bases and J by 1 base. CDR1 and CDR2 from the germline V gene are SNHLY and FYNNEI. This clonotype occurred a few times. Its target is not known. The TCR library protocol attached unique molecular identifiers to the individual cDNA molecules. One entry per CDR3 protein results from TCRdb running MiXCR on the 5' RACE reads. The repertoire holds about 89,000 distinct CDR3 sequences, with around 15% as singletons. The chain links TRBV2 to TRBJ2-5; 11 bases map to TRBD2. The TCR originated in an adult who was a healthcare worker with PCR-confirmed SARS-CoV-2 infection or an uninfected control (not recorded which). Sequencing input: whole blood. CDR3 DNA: TGTGCCAGCAATTTTGAGGCTAGCGGGGGGATCCTCCAAGAGACCCAGTACTTC. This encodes CASNFEASGGILQETQYF.